These 13 T cell receptor beta chains originate from one sample sequenced in a study of long-term antiretroviral therapy in people with HIV. Sequencing relied on immunoSEQ assay v3.0, run at survey level. Data came from immunoSEQ multiplex PCR; TCRdb stores just in-frame clones and leaves some out. In the table there are 20,000 to 25,000 clones, just over 85% of which are singletons. The sample in question was unsorted PBMCs, obtained 1.3 years after starting antiretroviral therapy. Source of these receptors: a man in his fifties or sixties with HIV.

The J gene is TRBJ2-2, the V gene TRBV29-1, with a possible D match to TRBD1 (6 bases). Trimming removed 4 bases at V and 2 bases at J, with 11 bases between. CDR1 is SQVTM and CDR2 is ANQGSEA in the germline V gene. The CDR3 contains 14 residues. The CDR3 here is CSVVLDRNTGELFF. In DNA, the CDR3 is TGCAGCGTTGTTCTGGACAGAAACACCGGGGAGCTGTTTTTT.

The rearrangement links TRBV7-2 to TRBJ1-2; D remains unclear. The CDR3 runs to 14 residues. CDR1 and CDR2 from the germline V gene are SGHTA and FQGNSA. V lost 2 bases, J lost 3 bases, and 10 bases lay in between. The CDR3 DNA reads as TGTGCCAGCAGCTTAAGAGGGTCCTACTATGGCTACACCTTC. This gives the protein CASSLRGSYYGYTF.

V gene TRBV6-6 combines with J gene TRBJ1-1; 7 bases agree with TRBD1. Looked up from germline, CDR1 is MNHNY and CDR2 is SVGAGI (reference sequence). V shed 10 bases and J 7 bases; nucleotides not matched to a gene: 6. The CDR3 is 11 residues long. CDR3 nucleotides: TGTGCCACCGTACAGGGGAGTGAAGCTTTCTTT. As protein: CATVQGSEAFF.

This clone was detected a few times. The gene calls are TRBV7-3 and TRBJ2-2; D unresolved. Germline loops: CDR1 SGHTA, CDR2 FQGTGA. V shed 5 bases and J shed 6 bases, with 10 bases lying between them. The CDR3 consists of 13 residues. DNA for the CDR3: TGTGCCAGCAGCCCATCTAGGGCCGGGGAGCTGTTTTTT. Translation gives CASSPSRAGELFF.

The chain combines TRBV29-1 with TRBJ1-4; D gene uncertain. V was pared by 6 bases and J by 8 bases, with 16 bases between. The CDR3 consists of 13 residues. CDR1 and CDR2 from the germline V gene are SQVTM and ANQGSEA. The CDR3 is CSVCEWAGEKLFF. The CDR3 DNA sequence: TGCAGCGTCTGCGAATGGGCCGGGGAAAAACTGTTTTTT.

The rearrangement links TRBV30 to TRBJ1-5, with D uncertain. Between the trimmed V and J ends, which lost 4 bases and 6 bases, there was a span of 13 bases. CDR1 and CDR2 (germline): GTSNPN, SVGIG (reference sequence). CDR3 length equals 13 residues. The CDR3 loop is CAWTPGVGQPQHF. The CDR3 coding sequence is TGTGCCTGGACCCCTGGGGTGGGTCAGCCCCAGCATTTT.

V is TRBV6-6 and J is TRBJ1-1; 7 positions match TRBD1. CDR1 MNHNY and CDR2 SVGAGI come from the germline V gene (reference sequence). This CDR3 has 11 amino acids. V was pared by 8 bases and J by 7 bases, with 4 bases of the junction left unmatched. DNA for the CDR3: TGTGCCAGCGCAGGGGGTAGTGAAGCTTTCTTT. Translating it yields CASAGGSEAFF.

CDR3: CASSVTDLRETQYF. The CDR3 DNA is TGCGCCAGCAGCGTGACGGACTTACGGGAGACCCAGTACTTC. The chain is built from TRBV5-1 and TRBJ2-5; a possible D gene is TRBD2 (5 bases). The germline CDR1 and CDR2 sequences are SGHRS and YFSETQ. Trimming pared 4 bases from V and 5 bases from J, leaving 15 bases between. The CDR3 length is 14 residues.

This CDR3 is CASSPQPGQGGHEQYF. The CDR3 DNA reads TGTGCCAGCAGCCCCCAGCCGGGACAGGGCGGCCACGAGCAGTACTTC. The rearrangement links TRBV7-8 to TRBJ2-7; 9 bases are a match to TRBD1. The germline V gene has CDR1 SGHVS and CDR2 FQNEAQ. This CDR3 region has 16 residues. The V gene end was trimmed by 5 bases and the J gene end by 5 bases; junction bases not matched to a gene: 13. Full variable domain (remainder filled in from reference TRBV7-8 and TRBJ2-7): GAGVSQSPRYKVAKRGQDVALRCDPISGHVSLFWYQQALGQGPEFLTYFQNEAQLDKSGLPSDRFFAERPEGSVSTLKIQRTQQEDSAVYLCASSPQPGQGGHEQYFGPGTRLTVT.

This clone was seen just once. The J gene is TRBJ2-7, the V gene TRBV9, with a tentative D call TRBD1 (7 bases). Per the germline V gene, CDR1 is SGDLS and CDR2 is YYNGEE. The CDR3 totals 14 residues. The germline V and J ends were trimmed by 1 base and 3 bases, with 11 bases remaining between them. The CDR3 DNA follows: TGTGCCAGCAGCGTATCAGGGGGGCTCTACGAGCAGTACTTC. It is translated as CASSVSGGLYEQYF.

The V and J genes are TRBV5-1 and TRBJ2-5, with D possibly TRBD2 on 6 matching bases. V lost 5 bases and J 3 bases, leaving 11 bases between the germline ends. CDR1 and CDR2 from the germline V gene are SGHRS and YFSETQ. CDR3 length equals 13 residues. This CDR3 reads CASSAGSEETQYF. CDR3 coding DNA: TGCGCCAGCAGTGCGGGGTCAGAAGAGACCCAGTACTTC. Variable domain in full (rest from reference TRBV5-1 and TRBJ2-5): KAGVTQTPRYLIKTRGQQVTLSCSPISGHRSVSWYQQTPGQGLQFLFEYFSETQRNKGNFPGRFSGRQFSNSRSEMNVSTLELGDSALYLCASSAGSEETQYFGPGTRLLVL.

The rearrangement uses TRBV5-1 and TRBJ1-2; a weak D match, TRBD1 (6 bases). Germline V gene sequence: CDR1 SGHRS, CDR2 YFSETQ. With 5 bases removed from V and 5 bases from J, the gap between germline ends came to 13 bases. The CDR3 length is 13 residues. CDR3 amino acids: CASSQGQGYGYTF. The CDR3 DNA sequence: TGCGCCAGCAGTCAGGGGCAGGGGTATGGCTACACCTTC.

This rearrangement joins TRBV27 to TRBJ1-1; 8 nucleotides align to TRBD1. This CDR3 contains 15 residues. Trimming at V came to 1 base and at J to 4 bases, leaving 5 bases not matched to a gene. CDR1 is MNHEY and CDR2 is SMNVEV in the germline V gene (reference sequence). DNA for the CDR3: TGTGCCAGCAGTTTATTGGACAGGGACCCCACTGAAGCTTTCTTT. Protein product: CASSLLDRDPTEAFF.